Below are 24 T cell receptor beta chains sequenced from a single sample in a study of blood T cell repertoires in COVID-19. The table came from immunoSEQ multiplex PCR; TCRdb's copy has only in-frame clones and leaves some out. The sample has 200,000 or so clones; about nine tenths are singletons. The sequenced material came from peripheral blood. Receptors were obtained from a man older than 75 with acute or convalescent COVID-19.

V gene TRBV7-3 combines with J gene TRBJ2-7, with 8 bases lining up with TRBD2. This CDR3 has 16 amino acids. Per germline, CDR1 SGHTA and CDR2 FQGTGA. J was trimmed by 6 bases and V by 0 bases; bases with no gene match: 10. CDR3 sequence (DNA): TGTGCCAGCAGCTTAACGGGGACTAGTGCCTTCGCCGAGCAGTACTTC. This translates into CASSLTGTSAFAEQYF.

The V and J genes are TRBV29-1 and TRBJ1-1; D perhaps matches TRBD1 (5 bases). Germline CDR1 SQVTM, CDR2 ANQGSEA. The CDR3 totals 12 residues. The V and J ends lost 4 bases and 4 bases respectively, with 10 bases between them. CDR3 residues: CSVVEGSTEAFF. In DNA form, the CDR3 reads TGCAGCGTTGTGGAGGGGTCCACTGAAGCTTTCTTT.

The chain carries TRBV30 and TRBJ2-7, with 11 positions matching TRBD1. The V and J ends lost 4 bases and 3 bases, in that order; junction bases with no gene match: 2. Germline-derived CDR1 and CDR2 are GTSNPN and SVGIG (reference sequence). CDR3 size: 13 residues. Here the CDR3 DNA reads TGTGCCTGGACTGGGACAGGGGGCTACGAGCAGTACTTC. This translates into CAWTGTGGYEQYF. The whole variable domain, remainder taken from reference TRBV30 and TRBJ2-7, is SQTIHQWPATLVQPVGSPLSLECTVEGTSNPNLYWYRQAAGRGLQLLFYSVGIGQISSEVPQNLSASRPQDRQFILSSKKLLLSDSGFYLCAWTGTGGYEQYFGPGTRLTVT.

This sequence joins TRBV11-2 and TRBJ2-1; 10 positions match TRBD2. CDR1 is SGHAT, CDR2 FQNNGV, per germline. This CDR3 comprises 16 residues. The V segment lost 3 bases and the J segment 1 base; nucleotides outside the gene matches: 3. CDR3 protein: CASSFGLAVSYNEQFF. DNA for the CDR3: TGTGCCAGCAGCTTTGGACTAGCGGTATCCTACAATGAGCAGTTCTTC.

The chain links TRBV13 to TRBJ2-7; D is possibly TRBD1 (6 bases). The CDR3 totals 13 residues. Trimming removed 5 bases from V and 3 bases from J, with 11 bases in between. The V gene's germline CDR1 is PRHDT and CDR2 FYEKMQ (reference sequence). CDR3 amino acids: CASSRRQVYEQYF. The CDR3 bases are TGTGCCAGCAGCCGACGACAGGTCTACGAGCAGTACTTC.

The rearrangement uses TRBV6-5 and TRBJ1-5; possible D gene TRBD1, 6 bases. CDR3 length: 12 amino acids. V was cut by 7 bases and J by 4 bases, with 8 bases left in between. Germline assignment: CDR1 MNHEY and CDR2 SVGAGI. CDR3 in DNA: TGTGCCAGCAAGGGGGGGAATCAGCCCCAGCATTTT. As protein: CASKGGNQPQHF.

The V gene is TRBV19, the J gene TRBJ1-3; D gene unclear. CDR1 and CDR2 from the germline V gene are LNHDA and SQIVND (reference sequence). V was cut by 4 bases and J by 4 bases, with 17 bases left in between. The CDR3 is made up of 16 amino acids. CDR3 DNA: TGTGCCAGTAGTAAGCAGACACTCGCGAGAGGAAACACCATATATTTT. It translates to CASSKQTLARGNTIYF.

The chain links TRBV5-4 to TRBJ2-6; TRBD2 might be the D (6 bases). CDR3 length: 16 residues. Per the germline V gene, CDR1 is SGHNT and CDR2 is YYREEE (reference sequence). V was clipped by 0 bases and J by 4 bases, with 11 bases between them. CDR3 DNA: TGTGCCAGCAGCTTGGCCCCGGGACTGGGGGCCAACGTCCTGACTTTC. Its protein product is CASSLAPGLGANVLTF.

CDR3: CASSLAMGGMHSPLHF. The CDR3 DNA follows: TGTGCCAGCAGCTTAGCCATGGGAGGGATGCATTCACCCCTCCACTTT. The rearrangement uses TRBV7-2 and TRBJ1-6; D is unresolved. CDR3 size: 16 residues. Germline assignment: CDR1 SGHTA and CDR2 FQGNSA. Trimming removed 0 bases at V and 8 bases at J, with 14 bases between.

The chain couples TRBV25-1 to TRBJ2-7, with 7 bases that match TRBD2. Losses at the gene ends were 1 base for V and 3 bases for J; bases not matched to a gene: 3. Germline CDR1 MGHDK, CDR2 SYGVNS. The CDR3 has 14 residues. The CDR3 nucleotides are TGTGCCAGCAGTGAATCGGGGAGGGACTACGAGCAGTACTTC. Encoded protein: CASSESGRDYEQYF.

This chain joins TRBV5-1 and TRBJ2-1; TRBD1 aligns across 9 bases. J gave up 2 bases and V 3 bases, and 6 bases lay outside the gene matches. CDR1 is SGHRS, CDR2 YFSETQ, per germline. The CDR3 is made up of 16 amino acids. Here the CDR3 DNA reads TGCGCCAGCAGCTCGGTCGACAGGGGGACCTACAATGAGCAGTTCTTC. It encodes CASSSVDRGTYNEQFF. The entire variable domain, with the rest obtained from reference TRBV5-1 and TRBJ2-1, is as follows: KAGVTQTPRYLIKTRGQQVTLSCSPISGHRSVSWYQQTPGQGLQFLFEYFSETQRNKGNFPGRFSGRQFSNSRSEMNVSTLELGDSALYLCASSSVDRGTYNEQFFGPGTRLTVL.

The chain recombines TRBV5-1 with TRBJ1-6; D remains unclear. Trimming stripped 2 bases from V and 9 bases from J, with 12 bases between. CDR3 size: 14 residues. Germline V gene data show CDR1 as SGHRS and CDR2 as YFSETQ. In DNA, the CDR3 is TGCGCCAGCAGCTTAAGCGCCGGCGGTTCACCCCTCCACTTT. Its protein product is CASSLSAGGSPLHF.

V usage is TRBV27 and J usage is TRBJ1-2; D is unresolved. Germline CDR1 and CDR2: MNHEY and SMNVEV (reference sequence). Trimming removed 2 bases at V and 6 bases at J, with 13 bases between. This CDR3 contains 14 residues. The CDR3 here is CASSLGGSQNGYTF. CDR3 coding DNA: TGTGCCAGCAGTTTAGGAGGCAGCCAGAATGGCTACACCTTC.

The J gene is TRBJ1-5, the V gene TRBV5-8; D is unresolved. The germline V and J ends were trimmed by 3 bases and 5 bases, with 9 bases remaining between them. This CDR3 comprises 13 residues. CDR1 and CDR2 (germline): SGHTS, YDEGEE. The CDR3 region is CASSSLPHQPQHF. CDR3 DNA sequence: TGTGCCAGCAGCTCTCTCCCCCATCAGCCCCAGCATTTT. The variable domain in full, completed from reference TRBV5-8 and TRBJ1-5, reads EAGVTQSPTHLIKTRGQQATLRCSPISGHTSVYWYQQALGLGLQFLLWYDEGEERNRGNFPPRFSGRQFPNYSSELNVNALELEDSALYLCASSSLPHQPQHFGDGTRLSIL.

The CDR3 nucleotides read TGTGCCAGCAGCTTAGAGCGACAGGGGGCGGACGGGGAGCTGTTTTTT. It is translated as CASSLERQGADGELFF. The chain is built from TRBV11-2 and TRBJ2-2; 10 nucleotides agree with TRBD1. This CDR3 region has 16 residues. Germline V gene sequence: CDR1 SGHAT, CDR2 FQNNGV. V was pared by 0 bases and J by 7 bases, with 5 bases of the junction left unmatched.

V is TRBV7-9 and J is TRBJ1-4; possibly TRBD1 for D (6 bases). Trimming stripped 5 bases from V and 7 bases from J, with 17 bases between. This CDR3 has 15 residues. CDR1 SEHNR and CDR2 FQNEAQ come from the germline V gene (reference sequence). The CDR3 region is CASSPAQGRSEKLFF. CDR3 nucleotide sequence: TGTGCCAGCAGCCCCGCACAGGGACGGAGTGAAAAACTGTTTTTT.

DNA of the CDR3: TGTGCCAGCGCCCACGGGGTAGGGGAGGACACCTTC. Protein: CASAHGVGEDTF. J is TRBJ1-2 and V is TRBV6-5; tentative D call: TRBD1 (5 bases). The CDR3 is made up of 12 amino acids. Germline-derived CDR1 and CDR2 are MNHEY and SVGAGI. V lost 8 bases to trimming and J lost 12 bases, with 19 bases between them.

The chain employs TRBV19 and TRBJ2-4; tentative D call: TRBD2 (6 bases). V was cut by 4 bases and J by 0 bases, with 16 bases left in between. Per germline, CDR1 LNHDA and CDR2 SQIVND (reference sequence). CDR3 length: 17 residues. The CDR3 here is CASSSGVATLAKNIQYF. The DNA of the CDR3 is TGTGCCAGTAGTAGCGGGGTCGCAACACTAGCCAAAAACATTCAGTACTTC.

The CDR3 reads CASSLQGSPLHF. CDR3 DNA: TGTGCCAGCAGTTTACAGGGTTCACCCCTCCACTTT. The V gene is TRBV28, the J gene TRBJ1-6; tentative D call: TRBD1 (5 bases). This CDR3 is built from 12 residues. The germline V gene encodes CDR1 MDHEN and CDR2 SYDVKM. V dropped 2 bases and J dropped 9 bases, with 5 bases sitting between them.

The CDR3 region has the DNA TGTGCCAGCATCCCGGGGACACTGAACACTGAAGCTTTCTTT. Encoded protein: CASIPGTLNTEAFF. V gene TRBV7-9 combines with J gene TRBJ1-1; TRBD1 is a possible D gene (6 bases). CDR1 and CDR2 (germline): SEHNR, FQNEAQ (reference sequence). There are 14 residues in the CDR3. V was trimmed by 7 bases and J by 0 bases, leaving 12 bases between them. The complete variable domain, with remaining parts taken from reference TRBV7-9 and TRBJ1-1, reads DTGVSQNPRHKITKRGQNVTFRCDPISEHNRLYWYRQTLGQGPEFLTYFQNEAQLEKSRLLSDRFSAERPKGSFSTLEIQRTEQGDSAMYLCASIPGTLNTEAFFGQGTRLTVV.

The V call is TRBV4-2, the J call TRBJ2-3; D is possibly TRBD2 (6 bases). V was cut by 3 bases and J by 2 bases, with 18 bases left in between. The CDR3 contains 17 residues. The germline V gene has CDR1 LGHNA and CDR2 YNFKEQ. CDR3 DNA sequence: TGTGCCAGCAGCCAGGGAGGTTCTCCCATCCCCACAGATACGCAGTATTTT. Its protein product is CASSQGGSPIPTDTQYF.

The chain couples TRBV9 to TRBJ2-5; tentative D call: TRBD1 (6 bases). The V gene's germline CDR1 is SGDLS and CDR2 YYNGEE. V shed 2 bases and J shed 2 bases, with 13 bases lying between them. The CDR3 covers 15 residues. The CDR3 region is CASSVNGRGQETQYF. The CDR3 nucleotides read TGTGCCAGCAGCGTGAATGGCAGGGGTCAAGAGACCCAGTACTTC.

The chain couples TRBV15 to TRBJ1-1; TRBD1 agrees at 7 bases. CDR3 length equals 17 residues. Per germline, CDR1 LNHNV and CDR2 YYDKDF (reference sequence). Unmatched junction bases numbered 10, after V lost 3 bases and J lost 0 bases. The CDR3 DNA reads TGTGCCACCAGCAGCGATACTGGACAGGCTCTGAACACTGAAGCTTTCTTT. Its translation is CATSSDTGQALNTEAFF.

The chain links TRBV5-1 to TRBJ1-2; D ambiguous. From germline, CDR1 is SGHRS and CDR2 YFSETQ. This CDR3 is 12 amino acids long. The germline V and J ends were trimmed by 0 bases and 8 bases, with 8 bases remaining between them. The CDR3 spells CASSLGGAGYTF. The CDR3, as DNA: TGCGCCAGCAGCTTGGGAGGAGCCGGCTACACCTTC.